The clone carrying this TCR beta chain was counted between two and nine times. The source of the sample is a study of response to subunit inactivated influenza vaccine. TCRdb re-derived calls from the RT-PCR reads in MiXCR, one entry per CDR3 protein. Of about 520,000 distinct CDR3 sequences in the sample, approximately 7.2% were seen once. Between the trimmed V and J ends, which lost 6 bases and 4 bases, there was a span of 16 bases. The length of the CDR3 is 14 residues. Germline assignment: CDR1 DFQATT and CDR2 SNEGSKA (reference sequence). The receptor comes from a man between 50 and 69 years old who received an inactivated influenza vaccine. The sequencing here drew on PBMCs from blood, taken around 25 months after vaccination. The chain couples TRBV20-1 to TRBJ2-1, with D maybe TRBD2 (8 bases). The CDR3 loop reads CSARQGLDYNEQFF. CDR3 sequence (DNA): TGCAGTGCCAGACAGGGACTAGATTACAATGAGCAGTTCTTC.